What follows is one T cell receptor (beta chain) and its context. From germline, CDR1 is SEHNR and CDR2 FQNEAQ (reference sequence). With 6 bases removed from V and 4 bases from J, the gap between germline ends came to 17 bases. The CDR3 totals 15 residues. Per the authors' pipeline: Scientists estimated how many nucleated cells there were by amplifying reference gene primers. Generated by immunoSEQ multiplex PCR, the TCRdb table keeps only in-frame clones and is missing some. Clone size and V and J calls were adopted from that table, with D and trimming inferred from the DNA. This sample yields 200,000 or so clones, of which about 90% are seen a single time; about 3.5% belongs to the top ten. This sample was taken from a study of blood T cell repertoires in COVID-19. About the research overall: Researchers got acute and convalescent COVID-19 samples from the United States, Italy and Spain. T cells, B-cell-depleted T cells, or PBMCs provided the cDNA or gDNA that served as material.

Assignment of participants to cohorts was predicated upon participant-reported clinical history. The clonotype originates from a woman in her thirties who had been exposed to COVID-19. The material sequenced was PBMCs or T cells enriched from blood (not recorded which). The chain combines TRBV7-9 with TRBJ2-3, with D possibly TRBD1 on 6 matching bases. Here the CDR3 DNA reads TGTGCCAGCAGGACGACAGGTCTGGGGGCAGATACGCAGTATTTT. Residues: CASRTTGLGADTQYF.